These 24 T cell receptor beta chains share one sample of origin, sequenced in a study of Ad26.COV2.S vaccination and SARS-CoV-2 variants. The repertoire was sequenced with immunoSEQ multiplex PCR; TCRdb's copy has only in-frame clones and lacks some. The sample carries about 180,000 clones, roughly 89% recorded once. Sequenced here: peripheral blood, sampled after recovery from COVID-19. All receptors come from a human donor who had recovered from COVID-19.

The chain uses TRBV15 and TRBJ2-3; 9 bases line up with TRBD2. Germline V gene sequence: CDR1 LNHNV, CDR2 YYDKDF (reference sequence). With 5 bases clipped from V and 5 bases from J, the junction kept 14 bases outside the gene matches. The CDR3 extends over 17 amino acids. CDR3 residues: CATSLGGGSGGVDTQYF. The DNA for the CDR3 is TGTGCCACCAGCCTAGGGGGTGGTAGCGGGGGCGTAGATACGCAGTATTTT.

The V and J genes are TRBV7-6 and TRBJ2-5, with 9 bases matching TRBD1. Germline CDR1 is SGHVS and CDR2 is FNYEAQ. V gave up 5 bases and J gave up 5 bases; unmatched junction bases: 12. The CDR3 covers 16 residues. For the CDR3, the DNA is TGTGCCAGCAGCCCCGGTTCGGGACAGGGTGGGGAGACCCAGTACTTC. It translates to CASSPGSGQGGETQYF.

This sequence joins TRBV2 and TRBJ1-1; D gene unclear. There are 14 residues in the CDR3. The ends were cut back, 6 bases at V and 1 base at J, with 12 bases in the middle. The germline V gene has CDR1 SNHLY and CDR2 FYNNEI. CDR3: CASRLTPGNTEAFF. CDR3 coding DNA: TGTGCCAGCAGGTTAACGCCGGGGAACACTGAAGCTTTCTTT. The full variable domain, rest sourced from reference TRBV2 and TRBJ1-1, is EPEVTQTPSHQVTQMGQEVILRCVPISNHLYFYWYRQILGQKVEFLVSFYNNEISEKSEIFDDQFSVERPDGSNFTLKIRSTKLEDSAMYFCASRLTPGNTEAFFGQGTRLTVV.

The J gene is TRBJ2-4, the V gene TRBV11-1; D is uncertain. There are 15 residues in the CDR3. Germline-derived CDR1 and CDR2 are SGHAT and FQDESV (reference sequence). The V end lost 1 base, the J end lost 0 bases, and 7 bases lay between the germline ends. CDR3 coding DNA: TGTGCCAGCAGCTTAGGGGGTCTAGCCAAAAACATTCAGTACTTC. This codes for CASSLGGLAKNIQYF.

The chain carries TRBV7-2 and TRBJ2-3; weak D call: TRBD2 (6 bases). The CDR3 is 17 amino acids. V was trimmed by 2 bases and J by 2 bases, leaving 17 bases between them. In germline, CDR1 is SGHTA, CDR2 FQGNSA. CDR3 residues: CASSLRWEATHTDTQYF. CDR3 nucleotides: TGTGCCAGCAGCTTAAGATGGGAGGCTACGCACACAGATACGCAGTATTTT.

The CDR3 is CASSEARGRGRETQYF. CDR3 DNA sequence: TGTGCCAGCAGTGAAGCGCGGGGCAGGGGGAGAGAGACCCAGTACTTC. This sequence joins TRBV6-1 and TRBJ2-5; D is perhaps TRBD1 (7 bases). The germline V gene has CDR1 MNHNS and CDR2 SASEGT. The V end was cut by 0 bases, the J end by 4 bases, with 15 bases between. The length of the CDR3 is 16 residues.

The V and J genes are TRBV7-3 and TRBJ2-1; D is possibly TRBD1 (5 bases). The CDR3 is made up of 13 amino acids. Germline-derived CDR1 and CDR2 are SGHTA and FQGTGA. The V gene lost 5 bases and the J gene lost 10 bases, with 15 bases spanning the gap. The CDR3 nucleotides read TGTGCCAGCAGCGTAAGGCAGGGCGGAGAGCAGTTCTTC. It translates to CASSVRQGGEQFF.

The chain carries TRBV4-1 and TRBJ1-1; the D gene is possibly TRBD1 (5 bases). The CDR3 spans 14 residues. The ends were cut back, 5 bases at V and 4 bases at J, with 14 bases in the middle. CDR1 and CDR2 from the germline V gene are MGHRA and YSYEKL. This CDR3 is CASSSTPGITEAFF. Written as DNA, the CDR3 is TGCGCCAGCAGCTCCACACCAGGGATCACTGAAGCTTTCTTT.

The rearrangement links TRBV21-1 to TRBJ2-7; the table's D call, TRBD2, has no DNA check behind it. TRBV21-1 is marked as a pseudogene. The CDR3 contains 16 residues. The CDR3 sequence: CASSNGSGRKSYEQYF. The DNA for the CDR3 is TGTGCCAGCAGCAATGGAAGCGGGAGGAAATCCTACGAGCAGTACTTC.

The chain uses TRBV7-3 and TRBJ2-1, with 10 bases matching TRBD2. The CDR3 is 16 amino acids. The germline V gene encodes CDR1 SGHTA and CDR2 FQGTGA. The J segment lost 3 bases and the V segment lost 2 bases, leaving 4 bases of the junction unmatched. CDR3 region: CASSLGLAEDYNEQFF. In DNA, the CDR3 is TGTGCCAGCAGCTTAGGACTAGCGGAAGACTACAATGAGCAGTTCTTC.

The CDR3: CASSRTGTEETGELFF. CDR3 in DNA: TGCGCCAGCAGCCGAACCGGGACAGAGGAAACCGGGGAGCTGTTTTTT. The chain employs TRBV5-1 and TRBJ2-2, with TRBD1 identical over 7 bases. The germline V gene has CDR1 SGHRS and CDR2 YFSETQ. V lost 4 bases, J lost 5 bases, and 11 bases stayed unmatched. The CDR3 contains 16 residues.

V is TRBV30 and J is TRBJ2-7; D unclear. The V gene lost 3 bases and the J gene lost 6 bases, with 9 bases spanning the gap. The CDR3 extends over 11 amino acids. Germline lookup yields CDR1 GTSNPN and CDR2 SVGIG (reference sequence). This CDR3 reads CAWRRSGEQYF. For the CDR3, the DNA is TGTGCCTGGAGGAGGTCCGGCGAGCAGTACTTC.

This chain connects TRBV3-1 (or the pseudogene TRBV3-2) to TRBJ2-3, with TRBD2 matching over 11 bases. The CDR3 is made up of 16 amino acids. The ends lost 3 bases at V and 1 base at J; junction bases unmatched: 3. Germline V CDR1 and CDR2: LGHDT, YNNKEL (reference sequence). The CDR3 DNA reads TGTGCCAGCAGCCATCAACTAGCGGGAGGCACAGATACGCAGTATTTT. Protein: CASSHQLAGGTDTQYF.

The rearrangement joins TRBV7-2 to TRBJ1-1, with no clear D. The CDR3 has 15 amino acids. Germline CDR1 SGHTA, CDR2 FQGNSA. Trimming left V 0 bases short and J 0 bases short, with 8 bases between. CDR3 loop: CASSLAGRMNTEAFF. The CDR3 DNA sequence: TGTGCCAGCAGCTTAGCGGGCCGGATGAACACTGAAGCTTTCTTT.

This sequence joins TRBV9 and TRBJ2-5; 10 positions match TRBD2. This CDR3 contains 17 residues. The V gene's germline CDR1 is SGDLS and CDR2 YYNGEE. Trimming cost V 0 bases and J 4 bases; bases outside gene matches: 9. The CDR3 coding sequence is TGTGCCAGCAGCGTAGAAGCTAGCGGGAGAATGCGAGAGACCCAGTACTTC. Its protein is CASSVEASGRMRETQYF.

This clone was detected only once. This chain links TRBV5-6 with TRBJ1-3; D perhaps matches TRBD1 (6 bases). Trimming left V 0 bases short and J 0 bases short, with 10 bases between. Germline values: CDR1 SGHDT, CDR2 YYEEEE. This CDR3 comprises 16 residues. CDR3 bases: TGTGCCAGCAGCTTGGGGGGGCATTCCTCTGGAAACACCATATATTTT. Its protein product is CASSLGGHSSGNTIYF.

In DNA, the CDR3 is TGTGCCAGCAGTCTCCGGACAGGGTGTAACTACGAGCAGTACTTC. Protein: CASSLRTGCNYEQYF. The gene calls are TRBV6-7 and TRBJ2-7; the match to TRBD1 covers 8 bases. TRBV6-7 is designated an ORF whose function remains uncertain. The junction had 9 bases not matched to a gene; V was cut back by 5 bases and J by 3 bases. The CDR3 covers 15 residues.

Only a few counts were recorded for this clone. The gene calls are TRBV30 and TRBJ2-5; 8 bases are shared with TRBD2. CDR1 GTSNPN and CDR2 SVGIG come from the germline V gene (reference sequence). Trimming cost V 4 bases and J 5 bases; bases outside gene matches: 3. The CDR3 contains 12 residues. The CDR3 DNA reads as TGTGCCTGGACTAGCGGGCAGGAGACCCAGTACTTC. Encoded protein: CAWTSGQETQYF.

The CDR3 region has the DNA TGTGCCAGCAGTCCCCAGTTAAGGGTCCTATTTACTGGGGCCAACGTCCTGACTTTC. Translated: CASSPQLRVLFTGANVLTF. The rearrangement joins TRBV6-2 or TRBV6-3 to TRBJ2-6; D remains unclear. Trimming took off 5 bases at V and 2 bases at J, with 22 bases between the two ends. The CDR3 is made up of 19 amino acids. Germline CDR1 and CDR2: MNHEY and SVGEGT.

The chain is built from TRBV3-1 (or the pseudogene TRBV3-2) and TRBJ2-3; D may be TRBD2 (6 bases). V was trimmed by 0 bases and J by 2 bases, leaving 9 bases between them. Germline CDR1 and CDR2: LGHDT and YNNKEL (reference sequence). The CDR3 loop spans 15 amino acids. In DNA, the CDR3 is TGTGCCAGCAGCCAAGAGAGCGGGTCCACAGATACGCAGTATTTT. This encodes CASSQESGSTDTQYF.

The chain employs TRBV3-1 (or the pseudogene TRBV3-2) and TRBJ2-1, with TRBD1 matching over 9 bases. V gave up 5 bases and J gave up 7 bases; unmatched junction bases: 12. The CDR3 sequence is 16 residues long. CDR1 is LGHDT, CDR2 YNNKEL, per germline (reference sequence). For the CDR3, the DNA is TGTGCCAGCAGCTCCTCGGGGGGACAGGGTGCTAATGAGCAGTTCTTC. This gives the protein CASSSSGGQGANEQFF.

The chain joins TRBV5-6 to TRBJ2-7, with 9 bases matching TRBD1. Germline CDR1 reads SGHDT; CDR2 reads YYEEEE. The CDR3 is 14 amino acids. With 5 bases clipped from V and 6 bases from J, the junction kept 9 bases outside the gene matches. The CDR3 spells CASRYRDRDLEQYF. In DNA form, the CDR3 reads TGTGCCAGCAGATACCGGGACAGGGACCTCGAGCAGTACTTC. Based on the CDR3 plus reference TRBV5-6 and TRBJ2-7, the full variable domain is DAGVTQSPTHLIKTRGQQVTLRCSPKSGHDTVSWYQQALGQGPQFIFQYYEEEERQRGNFPDRFSGHQFPNYSSELNVNALLLGDSALYLCASRYRDRDLEQYFGPGTRLTVT.

The gene calls are TRBV20-1 and TRBJ2-1; a weak D match, TRBD2 (5 bases). Trimming shortened V by 4 bases and J by 7 bases, and 11 bases separated the two germline ends. The CDR3 loop spans 12 amino acids. Germline V lookup: CDR1 DFQATT, CDR2 SNEGSKA (reference sequence). CDR3 DNA sequence: TGCAGTGCTATTGACTACCAGAATGAGCAGTTCTTC. This codes for CSAIDYQNEQFF.

CDR3 coding DNA: TGTGCCAGCAGCTTAGCGGGACTAGCGGGGCCCCGGGGAGGGACCCAGTACTTC. Its protein is CASSLAGLAGPRGGTQYF. This chain uses TRBV7-2 with TRBJ2-5; 13 nucleotides align to TRBD2. With 0 bases clipped from V and 7 bases from J, the junction kept 11 bases outside the gene matches. Germline lookup yields CDR1 SGHTA and CDR2 FQGNSA. This CDR3 is 18 amino acids long.